The clone carrying this T cell receptor beta chain came up many times. What it binds is not known. This sample was taken from a study of T-cell reconstitution after alpha-beta-depleted transplantation in children. Study findings and constraints: Surviving thymic progenitors and recipient T cells were the source of high TCRbeta diversity at day 60 in some patients. T-cell counts and diversity at one year following transplant were attributed mainly to newly produced T cells. After transplant, at about two months, alpha-beta T cells were reportedly derived from several hundred expanded graft clones.

For TCRbeta, the library was prepared with unique molecular identifiers. TCRdb reprocessed the PCR reads via MiXCR and lists one record per CDR3 protein. The repertoire consists of under 450,000 distinct CDR3 sequences, with about 17% occurring once and the leading ten covering roughly 27%. The sample was PBMCs, mostly from graft donor cells, taken 360 days after TCRalphabeta/CD19-depleted stem cell transplant. The sequence derives from a boy in the first two years of life who had a stem cell transplant for Wiskott-Aldrich syndrome, so the T cells may come from the graft donor.

For the CDR3, the DNA is TGTGCCAGCAGTGAAACTAACAATCAGCCCCAGCATTTT. Protein: CASSETNNQPQHF. V and J are TRBV2 and TRBJ1-5; no reliable D call. Per the germline V gene, CDR1 is SNHLY and CDR2 is FYNNEI. The CDR3 sequence is 13 residues long. The V end lost 2 bases, the J end lost 3 bases, and 5 bases lay between the germline ends.